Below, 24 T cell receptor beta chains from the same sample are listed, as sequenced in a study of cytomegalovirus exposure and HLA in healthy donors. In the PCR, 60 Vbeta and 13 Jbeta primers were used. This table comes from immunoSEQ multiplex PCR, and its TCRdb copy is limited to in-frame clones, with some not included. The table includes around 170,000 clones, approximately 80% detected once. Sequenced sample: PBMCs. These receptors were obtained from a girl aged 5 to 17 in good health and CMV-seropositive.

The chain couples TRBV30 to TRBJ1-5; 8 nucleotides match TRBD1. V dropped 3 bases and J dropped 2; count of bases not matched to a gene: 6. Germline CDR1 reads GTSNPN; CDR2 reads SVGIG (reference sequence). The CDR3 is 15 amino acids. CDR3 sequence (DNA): TGTGCCTGGAGGCCGACAGGGGCAGGCAATCAGCCCCAGCATTTT. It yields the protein CAWRPTGAGNQPQHF. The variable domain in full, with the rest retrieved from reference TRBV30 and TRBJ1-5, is SQTIHQWPATLVQPVGSPLSLECTVEGTSNPNLYWYRQAAGRGLQLLFYSVGIGQISSEVPQNLSASRPQDRQFILSSKKLLLSDSGFYLCAWRPTGAGNQPQHFGDGTRLSIL.

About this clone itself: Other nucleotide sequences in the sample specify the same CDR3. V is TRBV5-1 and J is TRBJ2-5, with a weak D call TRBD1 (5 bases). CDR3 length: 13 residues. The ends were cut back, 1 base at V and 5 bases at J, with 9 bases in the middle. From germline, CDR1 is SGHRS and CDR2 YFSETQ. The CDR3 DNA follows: TGCGCCAGCAGCTTGTCAGGGTCCGAGACCCAGTACTTC. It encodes CASSLSGSETQYF.

This CDR3 reads CASSPDHPGGYTF. The CDR3, as DNA: TGTGCCAGCTCACCGGATCACCCCGGGGGCTACACCTTC. The chain employs TRBV18 and TRBJ1-2; D is ambiguous. This CDR3 contains 13 residues. The germline gives CDR1 KGHSH, CDR2 LQKENI. V lost 3 bases and J 8 bases, leaving 13 bases between the germline ends. The entire variable domain, with the rest obtained from reference TRBV18 and TRBJ1-2, is as follows: NAGVMQNPRHLVRRRGQEARLRCSPMKGHSHVYWYRQLPEEGLKFMVYLQKENIIDESGMPKERFSAEFPKEGPSILRIQQVVRGDSAAYFCASSPDHPGGYTFGSGTRLTVV.

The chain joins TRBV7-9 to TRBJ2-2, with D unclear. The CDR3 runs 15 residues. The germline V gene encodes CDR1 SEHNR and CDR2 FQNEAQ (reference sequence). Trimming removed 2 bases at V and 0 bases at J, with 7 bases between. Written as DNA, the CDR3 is TGTGCCAGCAGCTTACTAGGAACGAACACCGGGGAGCTGTTTTTT. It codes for CASSLLGTNTGELFF.

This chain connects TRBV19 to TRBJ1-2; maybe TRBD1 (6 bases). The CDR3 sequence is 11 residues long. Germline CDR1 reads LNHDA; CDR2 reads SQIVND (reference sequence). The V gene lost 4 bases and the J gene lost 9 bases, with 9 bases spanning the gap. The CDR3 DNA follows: TGTGCCAGTAGTAGTGGGGGCCGCTACACCTTC. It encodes CASSSGGRYTF.

CDR3 sequence (DNA): TGTGCCAGTAGTACGGACAGCATTTATGGCTACACCTTC. Amino acids: CASSTDSIYGYTF. The genes are TRBV19 and TRBJ1-2; a possible D gene is TRBD1 (6 bases). CDR3 size: 13 residues. Trimming left V 4 bases short and J 5 bases short, with 11 bases between. The germline V gene has CDR1 LNHDA and CDR2 SQIVND (reference sequence).

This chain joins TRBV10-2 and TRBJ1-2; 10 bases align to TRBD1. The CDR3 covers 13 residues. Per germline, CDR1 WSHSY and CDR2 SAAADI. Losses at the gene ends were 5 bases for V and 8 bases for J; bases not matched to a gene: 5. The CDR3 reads CASSLDRGLGYTF. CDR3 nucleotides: TGCGCCAGCAGTCTCGACAGGGGGCTAGGCTACACCTTC.

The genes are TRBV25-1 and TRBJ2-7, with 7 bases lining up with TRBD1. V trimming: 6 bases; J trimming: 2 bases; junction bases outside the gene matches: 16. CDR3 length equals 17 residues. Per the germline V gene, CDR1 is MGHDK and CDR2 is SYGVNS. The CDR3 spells CASSTSGTVRYTYEQYF. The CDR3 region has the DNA TGTGCCAGCAGCACATCGGGGACAGTTCGATACACCTACGAGCAGTACTTC.

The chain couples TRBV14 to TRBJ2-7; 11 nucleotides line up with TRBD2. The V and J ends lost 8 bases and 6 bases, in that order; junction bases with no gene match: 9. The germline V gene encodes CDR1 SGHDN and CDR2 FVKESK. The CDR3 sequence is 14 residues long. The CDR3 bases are TGTGCCAGCGGGGTTAGCGGGAGGGCGGCCGAGCAGTACTTC. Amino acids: CASGVSGRAAEQYF.

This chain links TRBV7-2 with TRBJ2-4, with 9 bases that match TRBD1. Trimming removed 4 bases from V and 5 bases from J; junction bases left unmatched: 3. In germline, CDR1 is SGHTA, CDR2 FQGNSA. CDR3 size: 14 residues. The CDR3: CASSSRTGENIQYF. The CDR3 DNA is TGTGCCAGCAGCTCGAGGACAGGGGAAAACATTCAGTACTTC. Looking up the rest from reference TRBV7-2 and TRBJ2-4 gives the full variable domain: GAGVSQSPSNKVTEKGKDVELRCDPISGHTALYWYRQSLGQGLEFLIYFQGNSAPDKSGLPSDRFSAERTGGSVSTLTIQRTQQEDSAVYLCASSSRTGENIQYFGAGTRLSVL.

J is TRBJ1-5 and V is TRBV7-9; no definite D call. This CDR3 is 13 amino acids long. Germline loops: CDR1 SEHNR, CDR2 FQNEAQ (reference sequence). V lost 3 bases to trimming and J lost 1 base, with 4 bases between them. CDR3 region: CASSLSSNQPQHF. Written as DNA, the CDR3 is TGTGCCAGCAGCTTGAGCAGCAATCAGCCCCAGCATTTT.

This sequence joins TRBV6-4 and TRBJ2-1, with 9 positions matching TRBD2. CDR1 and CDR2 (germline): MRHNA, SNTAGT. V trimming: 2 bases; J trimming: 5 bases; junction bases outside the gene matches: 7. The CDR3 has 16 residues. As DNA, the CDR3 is TGTGCCAGCAGTGACAAGAGGACTAGCGAGCACAATGAGCAGTTCTTC. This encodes CASSDKRTSEHNEQFF.

CDR3 nucleotide sequence: TGCGCCAGCAGCCCGCGACCGGGACAGGGGGTATACGAGCAGTACTTC. This sequence encodes CASSPRPGQGVYEQYF. The V and J genes are TRBV4-1 and TRBJ2-7, with 11 bases fitting TRBD1. There are 16 residues in the CDR3. Germline V CDR1 and CDR2: MGHRA, YSYEKL. J was trimmed by 4 bases and V by 4 bases; bases with no gene match: 9.

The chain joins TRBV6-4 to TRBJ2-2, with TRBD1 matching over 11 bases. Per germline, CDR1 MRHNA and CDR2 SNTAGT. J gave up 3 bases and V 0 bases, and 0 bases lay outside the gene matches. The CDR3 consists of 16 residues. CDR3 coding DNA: TGTGCCAGCAGTGACTCGGGACAGGGGGACACCGGGGAGCTGTTTTTT. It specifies CASSDSGQGDTGELFF.

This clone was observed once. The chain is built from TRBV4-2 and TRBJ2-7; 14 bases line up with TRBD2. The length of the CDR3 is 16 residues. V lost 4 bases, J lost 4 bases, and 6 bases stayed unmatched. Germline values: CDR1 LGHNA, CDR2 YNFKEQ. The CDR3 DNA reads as TGTGCCAGCAGCCGGACCGGGACTAGCGGGAGTTACGAGCAGTACTTC. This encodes CASSRTGTSGSYEQYF.

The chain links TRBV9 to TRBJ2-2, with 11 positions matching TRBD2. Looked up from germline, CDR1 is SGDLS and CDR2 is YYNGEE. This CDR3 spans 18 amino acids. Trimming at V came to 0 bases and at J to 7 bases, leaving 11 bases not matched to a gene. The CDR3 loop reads CASSVGSLAGVYGGELFF. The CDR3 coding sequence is TGTGCCAGCAGCGTAGGATCACTAGCGGGAGTCTACGGCGGGGAGCTGTTTTTT.

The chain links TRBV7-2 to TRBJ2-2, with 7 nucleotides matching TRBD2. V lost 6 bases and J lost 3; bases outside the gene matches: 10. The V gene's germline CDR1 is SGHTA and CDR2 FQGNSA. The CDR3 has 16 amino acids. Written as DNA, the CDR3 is TGTGCCAGCAGAACAACTAGCGTGTGGGACACCGGGGAGCTGTTTTTT. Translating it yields CASRTTSVWDTGELFF.

The CDR3 coding sequence is TGTGCCAGCAGTGAATCAGGACATTGGAACACTGAAGCTTTCTTT. It translates to CASSESGHWNTEAFF. This chain connects TRBV25-1 to TRBJ1-1, with D possibly TRBD1 on 5 matching bases. In germline, CDR1 is MGHDK, CDR2 SYGVNS. The CDR3 spans 15 residues. V lost 1 base to trimming and J lost 1 base, with 10 bases between them.

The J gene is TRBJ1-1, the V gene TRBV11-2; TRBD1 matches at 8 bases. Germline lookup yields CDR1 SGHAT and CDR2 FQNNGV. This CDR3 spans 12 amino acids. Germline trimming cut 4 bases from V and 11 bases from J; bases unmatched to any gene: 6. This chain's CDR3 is CASSSNRGNAFF. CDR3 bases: TGTGCCAGCAGCTCGAACAGGGGGAACGCTTTCTTT. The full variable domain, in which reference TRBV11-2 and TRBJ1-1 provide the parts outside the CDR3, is EAGVAQSPRYKIIEKRQSVAFWCNPISGHATLYWYQQILGQGPKLLIQFQNNGVVDDSQLPKDRFSAERLKGVDSTLKIQPAKLEDSAVYLCASSSNRGNAFFGQGTRLTVV.

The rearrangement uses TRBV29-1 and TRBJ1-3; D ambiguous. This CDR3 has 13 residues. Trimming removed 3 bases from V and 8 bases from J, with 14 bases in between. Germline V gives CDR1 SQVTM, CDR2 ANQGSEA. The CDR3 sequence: CSVEAVAGDTIYF. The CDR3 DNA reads TGCAGCGTTGAGGCAGTCGCCGGGGACACCATATATTTT. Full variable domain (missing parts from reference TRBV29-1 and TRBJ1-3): SAVISQKPSRDICQRGTSLTIQCQVDSQVTMMFWYRQQPGQSLTLIATANQGSEATYESGFVIDKFPISRPNLTFSTLTVSNMSPEDSSIYLCSVEAVAGDTIYFGEGSWLTVV.

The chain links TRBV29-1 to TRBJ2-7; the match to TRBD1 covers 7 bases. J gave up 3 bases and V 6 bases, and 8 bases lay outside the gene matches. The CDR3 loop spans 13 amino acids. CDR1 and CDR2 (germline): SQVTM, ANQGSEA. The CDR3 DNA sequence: TGCAGCGTAGGGGGACAGCCAGTCTACGAGCAGTACTTC. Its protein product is CSVGGQPVYEQYF.

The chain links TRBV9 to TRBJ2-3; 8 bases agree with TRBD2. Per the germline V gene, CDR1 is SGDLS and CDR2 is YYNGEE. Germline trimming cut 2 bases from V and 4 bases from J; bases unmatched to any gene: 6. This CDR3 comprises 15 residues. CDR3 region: CASSVTSGRSDTQYF. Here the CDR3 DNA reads TGTGCCAGCAGCGTCACCAGCGGGAGATCAGATACGCAGTATTTT.

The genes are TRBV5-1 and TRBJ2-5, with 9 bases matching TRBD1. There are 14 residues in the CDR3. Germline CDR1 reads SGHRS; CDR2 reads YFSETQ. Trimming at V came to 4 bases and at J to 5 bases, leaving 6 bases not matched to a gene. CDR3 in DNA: TGCGCCAGCAGCAAGGGGACAGGGCAGGAGACCCAGTACTTC. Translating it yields CASSKGTGQETQYF.

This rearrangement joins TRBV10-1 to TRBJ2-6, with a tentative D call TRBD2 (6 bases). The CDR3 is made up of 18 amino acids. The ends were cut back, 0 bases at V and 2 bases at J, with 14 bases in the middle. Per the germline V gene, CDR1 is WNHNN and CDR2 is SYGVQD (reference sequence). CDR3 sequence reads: CASSESAGSVAGANVLTF. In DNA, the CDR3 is TGCGCCAGCAGTGAGTCCGCGGGAAGTGTGGCTGGGGCCAACGTCCTGACTTTC.